What follows are 14 T cell receptor beta chains derived from one specimen sequenced in a study of blood T cell repertoires in COVID-19. Assay: immunoSEQ multiplex PCR; the TCRdb copy retains only in-frame clones and omits some. This table has fewer than 110,000 clones, around 88% appearing once. What was sequenced was peripheral blood. The origin of the receptors is a man over 45 with active or convalescent COVID-19.

The chain uses TRBV27 and TRBJ1-2, with no clear D. CDR3 length: 15 residues. CDR1 MNHEY and CDR2 SMNVEV come from the germline V gene (reference sequence). V gave up 3 bases and J gave up 4 bases, with 15 bases separating them. CDR3 sequence reads: CASSFGVDGRYGYTF. CDR3 DNA sequence: TGTGCCAGCAGTTTCGGGGTAGACGGACGCTATGGCTACACCTTC.

The rearrangement uses TRBV11-2 and TRBJ2-7; 8 positions agree with TRBD2. Germline V lookup: CDR1 SGHAT, CDR2 FQNNGV. The CDR3 runs to 12 residues. J gave up 7 bases and V 4 bases, and 3 bases lay outside the gene matches. CDR3 nucleotides: TGTGCCAGCAGCTGGGAGCGGGGGGAGCAGTACTTC. Protein product: CASSWERGEQYF.

The chain couples TRBV3-1 (or the pseudogene TRBV3-2) to TRBJ1-2; 7 bases are a match to TRBD1. This CDR3 is built from 12 residues. Trimming at V came to 1 base and at J to 8 bases, leaving 1 base not matched to a gene. Germline V CDR1 and CDR2: LGHDT, YNNKEL (reference sequence). The CDR3 sequence: CASSQGTGGYTF. The CDR3 bases are TGTGCCAGCAGCCAAGGGACAGGCGGCTACACCTTC.

This chain connects TRBV6-5 to TRBJ2-4; TRBD1 matches 10 bases. Looked up from germline, CDR1 is MNHEY and CDR2 is SVGAGI. V shed 2 bases, J shed 8 bases, and the junction held 6 bases outside the gene matches. This CDR3 has 15 residues. The CDR3 DNA follows: TGTGCCAGCAGTTACACCGGGACAGGGGCGGACATTCAGTACTTC. Protein sequence: CASSYTGTGADIQYF.

About this clone itself: Germline is not matched at one junction end, which may reflect a read error. V gene TRBV28 combines with J gene TRBJ1-5; D gene uncertain. The CDR3 has 11 amino acids. Germline V lookup: CDR1 MDHEN, CDR2 SYDVKM. The CDR3 region has the DNA TGTGCCAGCAGTCTCCGTCAGGCCCAGCATTTT. Encoded protein: CASSLRQAQHF.

The chain is built from TRBV13 and TRBJ2-3; D remains ambiguous. Trimming took off 9 bases at V and 0 bases at J, with 10 bases between the two ends. Germline V gene sequence: CDR1 PRHDT, CDR2 FYEKMQ (reference sequence). There are 13 residues in the CDR3. The CDR3 sequence: CASREQSTDTQYF. The CDR3 DNA reads TGTGCCAGTCGTGAACAGAGCACAGATACGCAGTATTTT.

V and J are TRBV5-6 and TRBJ2-5, with 10 bases aligning to TRBD1. V trimming: 3 bases; J trimming: 4 bases; junction bases outside the gene matches: 6. Germline V CDR1 and CDR2: SGHDT, YYEEEE. This CDR3 has 15 amino acids. CDR3 sequence (DNA): TGTGCCAGCAGCTCTTTGACAGGGGGCCCAGAGACCCAGTACTTC. It translates to CASSSLTGGPETQYF.

The J gene is TRBJ2-2, the V gene TRBV24-1, with TRBD2 matching 12 bases. This CDR3 has 17 amino acids. J gave up 6 bases and V 3 bases, and 7 bases lay outside the gene matches. Germline CDR1 is KGHDR and CDR2 is SFDVKD. The CDR3 spells CATSDTLAGGPPGELFF. CDR3 nucleotides: TGTGCCACCAGTGATACTCTAGCGGGAGGGCCTCCCGGGGAGCTGTTTTTT.

The CDR3 DNA sequence: TGTGCCAGCAGCCTACTTCCGTCCAATGAGCAGTTCTTC. It codes for CASSLLPSNEQFF. This chain connects TRBV28 to TRBJ2-1; D unresolved. The germline V gene encodes CDR1 MDHEN and CDR2 SYDVKM. This CDR3 has 13 residues. Deletions cut 6 bases from V and 6 bases from J, with 12 bases between.

This sequence joins TRBV11-2 and TRBJ1-3, with D uncertain. Trimming removed 2 bases from V and 4 bases from J, with 18 bases in between. Germline CDR1 reads SGHAT; CDR2 reads FQNNGV. The CDR3 is 17 residues long. CDR3 bases: TGTGCCAGCAGCTTAAGTTCCCGCCACTCTAGAGGAAACACCATATATTTT. Its translation is CASSLSSRHSRGNTIYF. The full variable domain, completed using reference TRBV11-2 and TRBJ1-3, is EAGVAQSPRYKIIEKRQSVAFWCNPISGHATLYWYQQILGQGPKLLIQFQNNGVVDDSQLPKDRFSAERLKGVDSTLKIQPAKLEDSAVYLCASSLSSRHSRGNTIYFGEGSWLTVV.

The chain recombines TRBV16 with TRBJ1-1, with TRBD1 identical over 8 bases. This CDR3 is built from 15 residues. V dropped 2 bases and J dropped 5; count of bases not matched to a gene: 7. Germline loops: CDR1 KGHSY, CDR2 FQNENV. The CDR3 sequence: CASSQRQGARTEAFF. The DNA of the CDR3 is TGTGCCAGCAGCCAACGGCAGGGGGCGCGAACTGAAGCTTTCTTT.

A note on this clone: Other DNA sequences in the same sample also yield this CDR3. This rearrangement joins TRBV2 to TRBJ2-5; 8 positions match TRBD1. Germline V lookup: CDR1 SNHLY, CDR2 FYNNEI. CDR3 size: 15 residues. Trimming took 1 base from V and 2 from J; bases not matched to a gene: 3. The CDR3 coding sequence is TGTGCCAGCAGTGAAGACAGGGGGTTACAAGAGACCCAGTACTTC. This gives the protein CASSEDRGLQETQYF.

V and J are TRBV6-5 and TRBJ1-2; 9 positions match TRBD1. This CDR3 is 12 amino acids long. J was trimmed by 3 bases and V by 8 bases; bases with no gene match: 1. Germline CDR1 and CDR2: MNHEY and SVGAGI. The CDR3 spells CASGQGHYGYTF. CDR3 DNA: TGTGCCAGCGGACAGGGGCACTATGGCTACACCTTC.

This clone has a single count. The rearrangement links TRBV15 to TRBJ2-7, with a weak D call TRBD2 (5 bases). This CDR3 has 15 residues. Looked up from germline, CDR1 is LNHNV and CDR2 is YYDKDF (reference sequence). Trimming took 0 bases from V and 0 from J, leaving 9 bases between them. CDR3 in amino acids: CATSRENEGSYEQYF. In DNA form, the CDR3 reads TGTGCCACCAGCAGAGAGAATGAGGGCTCCTACGAGCAGTACTTC.